These T cell receptor beta chains were read from a single sample in a study of blood T cells in healthy people across ages. Each CDR3 protein gets one entry after TCRdb re-called the 5' RACE reads with MiXCR. The sample has 1.5 million to 2 million distinct CDR3 sequences, 28% seen once. Source material: blood. Receptor source: a woman in her 30s in good health. Each CDR3 is given with its conserved first and last residue. D genes are given only for firm matches. Clone size, where shown, is once, few, many, or a class for clones that have expanded.

v_gene	abundance	j_gene	d_gene	CDR3nt	CDR3aa
TRBV12-3/TRBV12-4	few	TRBJ2-1	TRBD2	TGTGCCAGCAGGCTAGCTGCGGGGGGGTACAATGAGCAGTTCTTC	CASRLAAGGYNEQFF
TRBV24-1	once	TRBJ1-5	.	TGTGCCACCAGTGACAGTACAGGCAGCAATCAGCCCCAGCATTTT	CATSDSTGSNQPQHF
TRBV12-3/TRBV12-4	many	TRBJ2-7	.	TGTGCCAGCAGCGCCTCCTCCTACGAGCAGTACTTC	CASSASSYEQYF
TRBV4-1	once	TRBJ2-7	TRBD1	TGCGCCAGCAGCCAAGATTCGGGGACAGGGGTGGACGAGCAGTACTTC	CASSQDSGTGVDEQYF
TRBV24-1	.	TRBJ2-5	.	TGTGCCACCAGTGATCATGGGGAGACCCAGTACTTC	CATSDHGETQYF
TRBV11-2	few	TRBJ2-1	.	TGTGCCAGCAGTTCACCTCAGACCGCCTCCTACAATGAGCAGTTCTTC	CASSSPQTASYNEQFF
TRBV14	many	TRBJ2-5	.	TGTGCCAGCAGCCAGGAAAGTTTCCAAGAGACCCAGTACTTC	CASSQESFQETQYF
TRBV20-1	few	TRBJ2-3	.	TGCAGTGCTAGAGATTTGGCTCGGTCGACAGATACGCAGTATTTT	CSARDLARSTDTQYF
TRBV28	.	TRBJ1-6	.	TGTGCCAGCAGAGGGAAGAGCTCCTATAATTCACCCCTCCACTTT	CASRGKSSYNSPLHF
TRBV7-2	.	TRBJ2-1	.	TGTGCCAGCAGCCTCCCGACCAGCCGTTACAATGCGCAGTTCTTC	CASSLPTSRYNAQFF
TRBV3-1	.	TRBJ1-2	.	TGTGCCAGCAGCCAAGAGGTGGGGGGCGCTGGTGGCTACACCTTC	CASSQEVGGAGGYTF
TRBV5-1	.	TRBJ2-7	.	TGCGCCAGCAGCTTAAACGACCAGTCCGATGAGCAGTACTTC	CASSLNDQSDEQYF
TRBV29-1	few	TRBJ1-1	TRBD1	TGCAGCGTGGGACAGGGTTTTGTGAACACTGAAGCTTTCTTT	CSVGQGFVNTEAFF
TRBV7-7	many	TRBJ2-7	.	TGTGCCCCCCGAAGGACGGACTACGAGCAGTACTTC	CAPRRTDYEQYF
TRBV10-3	.	TRBJ2-5	.	TGTGCCAGCAGTTCCCCGTCAAAAGCGGGCCAAGAGACCCAGTACTTC	CASSSPSKAGQETQYF
TRBV20-1	.	TRBJ2-5	TRBD1	TGCAGTGCTATTAACCCGGGACAGGGGTACGAGACCCAGTACTTC	CSAINPGQGYETQYF
TRBV18	few	TRBJ2-3	.	TGTGCCAGCTCACCAATAACTCTCTCAGATACGCAGTATTTT	CASSPITLSDTQYF
TRBV12-3/TRBV12-4	many	TRBJ2-7	.	TGTGCCAGCAGTTTATCTTTTAGCATGGCGTACGAGCAGTACTTC	CASSLSFSMAYEQYF
TRBV12-3/TRBV12-4	.	TRBJ1-1	.	TGTGCCAGCAAGGGCGTTACTGAAGCTTTCTTT	CASKGVTEAFF
TRBV29-1	many	TRBJ1-4	.	TGCAGCGTTGAAGATCGACCCAATGAAAAACTGTTTTTT	CSVEDRPNEKLFF
TRBV19	.	TRBJ2-5	.	TGTGCCAGTAGTCTGCGGAAAGACGCGAAAGAGACCCAGTACTTC	CASSLRKDAKETQYF
TRBV7-2	.	TRBJ2-7	.	TGTGCCAGCAGCCCCAATAACGGGGGACATTACGAGCAGTACTTC	CASSPNNGGHYEQYF
TRBV15	.	TRBJ1-3	.	TGTGCCACCAGCCCAGGACTCTCTGGAAACACCATATATTTT	CATSPGLSGNTIYF
TRBV7-2	many	TRBJ1-2	.	TGTGCCAGCAGCTTAGCGCAGGGAAAGTATGGCTACACCTTC	CASSLAQGKYGYTF
TRBV27	few	TRBJ2-7	TRBD2	TGTGCCAGCAGTTTAAGCGGGAGGATGTACGAGCAGTACTTC	CASSLSGRMYEQYF
TRBV5-1	few	TRBJ1-1	TRBD1	TGCGCCAGCAGCCCCGGACAGGGGGCTGTGAACACTGAAGCTTTCTTT	CASSPGQGAVNTEAFF
TRBV5-8	.	TRBJ1-2	TRBD1	TGTGCCAGCAGCCCGACAGGGTATAATGGCTACACCTTC	CASSPTGYNGYTF
TRBV4-2	.	TRBJ2-7	TRBD2	TGTGCCAGCAGCCCCCTACTAGCGGGGGGGGGCGAGCAGTACTTC	CASSPLLAGGGEQYF
TRBV28	many	TRBJ2-5	.	TGTGCCAGCAGCCGAGGGACTGAAGAGACCCAGTACTTC	CASSRGTEETQYF
TRBV29-1	.	TRBJ1-4	.	TGCAGCGTTCGACCGCGCTTTAATGAAAAACTGTTTTTT	CSVRPRFNEKLFF
TRBV9	few	TRBJ2-5	TRBD1	TGTGCCAGCAGCGCCGGGACAGTACAAGAGACCCGGTACTTC	CASSAGTVQETRYF
TRBV9	few	TRBJ2-7	TRBD2	TGTGCCAGCAGCGTACAAGCGGGGGCCTTCTACGAGCAGTACTTC	CASSVQAGAFYEQYF
TRBV5-1	.	TRBJ2-1	.	TGCGCCAGCAGCGGGGGGTTAGGTGTCGATGAGCAGTTCTTC	CASSGGLGVDEQFF
TRBV14	few	TRBJ2-7	TRBD1	TGTGCCAGCAGCCAATTGACAGGGGAGCAGTACTTC	CASSQLTGEQYF
TRBV9	many	TRBJ2-3	.	TGTGCCAGCAGCTCCTATCAGACAGATACGCAGTATTTT	CASSSYQTDTQYF
TRBV6-6	.	TRBJ1-1	.	TGTGCCAGCAGCCCAAGGGGATCGCGCACTGAAGTTTTCTTT	CASSPRGSRTEVFF
TRBV11-2	.	TRBJ2-3	TRBD2	TGTGCCAGCAGCATCCACGGGGGGGAGGCAGATACGCAGTATTTT	CASSIHGGEADTQYF
TRBV3-1	many	TRBJ2-4	.	TGTGCCAGCAGCCAAGATTTTCAGGGGAGTAGAAACATTCAGTACTTC	CASSQDFQGSRNIQYF
TRBV5-5	few	TRBJ1-1	.	TGTGTCAGCAGCTTGACCTCACCGGGACTGATTAACATGAACACTGAAGCTTTCTTT	CVSSLTSPGLINMNTEAFF
TRBV20-1	.	TRBJ2-1	.	TGCAGTGCTACAGGGAACCACTACAATGAGCAGTTCTTC	CSATGNHYNEQFF
TRBV6-5	.	TRBJ2-1	TRBD2	TGTGCCGGCAGTTACTCGAAGCTAGCGGGAGTCAATGAGCAGTTCTTC	CAGSYSKLAGVNEQFF
TRBV7-3	.	TRBJ2-3	TRBD2	TGTGCCAGCGAGGGGCGGGGGGATCCTGGAGATCACGTGCAGTATTTT	CASEGRGDPGDHVQYF
TRBV4-3	.	TRBJ2-1	.	TGCGCCAGCAGCCAAGATAGAGCCGGACTTTACAATAAGCAGTTCTTC	CASSQDRAGLYNKQFF
TRBV5-5	.	TRBJ2-3	TRBD2	TGTGCCAGCAGCACCTGGACTAGCGGGAGTGAAACAGATACGCAGTATTTT	CASSTWTSGSETDTQYF
TRBV5-1	.	TRBJ2-1	TRBD2	TGCGCCAGCAGCTTGGGACGGGGGGGCGGAGGTGAGCAGTTCTTC	CASSLGRGGGGEQFF
TRBV5-1	few	TRBJ2-3	TRBD2	TGCGCCAGCAGAAATGGACTAGCAGGGGTGTATACGCAGTATTTT	CASRNGLAGVYTQYF
TRBV15	few	TRBJ2-5	TRBD2	TGTGCCACCAGCAGAGGAGTGGGTAGCGGGGGGAAACAAGAGACCCAGTACTTC	CATSRGVGSGGKQETQYF
TRBV19	.	TRBJ1-4	.	TGTGCCAGTAGTATAGGACAGGAGCCTGAAAAACTGTTTTTT	CASSIGQEPEKLFF
TRBV7-2	.	TRBJ2-5	.	TGTGCCAGCAGCTTTATGAGGGCGCCGTGGGAGACCCAGTACTTC	CASSFMRAPWETQYF
TRBV12-3/TRBV12-4	.	TRBJ1-6	TRBD1	TGTGCCAGCAGTAAAACGGCTGGGACAGGGACTTCACCCCTCCACTTT	CASSKTAGTGTSPLHF